The 9 T cell receptor beta chains below come from one sample, sequenced in a study of cytomegalovirus exposure and HLA in healthy donors. Sequencing was performed with immunoSEQ multiplex PCR; in TCRdb, only in-frame clones are kept and a portion is missing. The sample shows about 350,000 clones, 87% of them seen only once. The material sequenced was PBMCs. The receptor set was obtained from a woman aged 25 to 39 in good health and CMV-seropositive.

CDR3 residues: CASSSRTMDSLSTEAFF. CDR3 nucleotide sequence: TGTGCCAGCAGCTCGAGGACAATGGACAGTCTAAGCACTGAAGCTTTCTTT. The chain carries TRBV7-7 and TRBJ1-1, with a weak D call TRBD1 (6 bases). The V end was cut by 4 bases, the J end by 4 bases, with 22 bases between. Germline V CDR1 and CDR2: SSHAT, FNYEAQ (reference sequence). The CDR3 has 17 residues.

The chain combines TRBV30 with TRBJ2-5; D may be TRBD2 (6 bases). Germline lookup yields CDR1 GTSNPN and CDR2 SVGIG (reference sequence). The CDR3 has 13 residues. V dropped 3 bases and J dropped 5 bases, with 13 bases sitting between them. In nucleotides, the CDR3 is TGTGCCTGGAGCGATTACCGGGGGGAGACCCAGTACTTC. Translated: CAWSDYRGETQYF.

The rearrangement joins TRBV6-4 to TRBJ1-5, with a weak D call TRBD1 (6 bases). CDR1 MRHNA and CDR2 SNTAGT come from the germline V gene. The length of the CDR3 is 13 residues. The germline V and J ends were trimmed by 4 bases and 6 bases, with 10 bases remaining between them. In nucleotides, the CDR3 is TGTGCCAGCAGTGTTGGAGGGGGTCAGCCCCAGCATTTT. Protein product: CASSVGGGQPQHF.

The CDR3 sequence: CASSLRLVRDSGDTQYF. The CDR3, as DNA: TGTGCCAGCAGCTTGAGGTTGGTGAGAGACTCCGGGGATACGCAGTATTTT. The rearrangement links TRBV7-9 to TRBJ2-3; D ambiguous. This CDR3 region has 17 residues. Germline V CDR1 and CDR2: SEHNR, FQNEAQ (reference sequence). Trimming left V 3 bases short and J 6 bases short, with 22 bases between. The variable domain in full, with the rest retrieved from reference TRBV7-9 and TRBJ2-3, is DTGVSQNPRHKITKRGQNVTFRCDPISEHNRLYWYRQTLGQGPEFLTYFQNEAQLEKSRLLSDRFSAERPKGSFSTLEIQRTEQGDSAMYLCASSLRLVRDSGDTQYFGPGTRLTVL.

The V call is TRBV11-1, the J call TRBJ2-2; TRBD2 matches at 8 bases. The V segment lost 6 bases and the J segment 9 bases; nucleotides outside the gene matches: 9. The CDR3 length is 14 residues. Germline V gene sequence: CDR1 SGHAT, CDR2 FQDESV (reference sequence). The CDR3 loop is CASRQTGTRRELFF. The CDR3 bases are TGTGCCAGCAGACAAACCGGGACTAGGAGGGAGCTGTTTTTT. Full variable domain (rest looked up from reference TRBV11-1 and TRBJ2-2): EAEVAQSPRYKITEKSQAVAFWCDPISGHATLYWYRQILGQGPELLVQFQDESVVDDSQLPKDRFSAERLKGVDSTLKIQPAELGDSAMYLCASRQTGTRRELFFGEGSRLTVL.

This rearrangement joins TRBV28 to TRBJ2-1, with 8 bases identical to TRBD2. J gave up 0 bases and V 7 bases, and 5 bases lay outside the gene matches. This CDR3 region has 15 residues. Germline V lookup: CDR1 MDHEN, CDR2 SYDVKM. CDR3 nucleotide sequence: TGTGCCAGCACGTTAGCGGGGAGCTCCTACAATGAGCAGTTCTTC. Protein sequence: CASTLAGSSYNEQFF.

This clone was found a few times. CDR3 region: CASSLESNQPQHF. CDR3 nucleotides: TGTGCCAGCAGTCTGGAGAGCAATCAGCCCCAGCATTTT. V and J are TRBV6-5 and TRBJ1-5; no definite D call. V was shortened by 5 bases and J by 1 base, with 6 bases between the two germline ends. This CDR3 is 13 amino acids long. The germline gives CDR1 MNHEY, CDR2 SVGAGI.

This chain uses TRBV5-3 with TRBJ1-2; the match to TRBD1 covers 8 bases. Being an ORF, TRBV5-3 has a function that is uncertain. The junction had 15 bases not matched to a gene; V was cut back by 4 bases and J by 4 bases. The CDR3 consists of 17 residues. CDR3 sequence: CARSPKKGQVLVYGYTF. The CDR3 nucleotides read TGTGCCAGAAGCCCGAAGAAGGGACAGGTCCTAGTCTATGGCTACACCTTC.

The rearrangement links TRBV9 to TRBJ1-2; D is undetermined. This CDR3 region has 12 residues. Trimming stripped 3 bases from V and 8 bases from J, with 11 bases between. Germline-derived CDR1 and CDR2 are SGDLS and YYNGEE. For the CDR3, the DNA is TGTGCCAGCAGCGCGGGCGTTCGGGGCTACACCTTC. As protein: CASSAGVRGYTF.